A single sample is the source of the 2 T cell receptor beta chains below, sequenced in a study of T cells in Graves' hyperthyroidism and ophthalmopathy. TCR beta CDR3 sequences were amplified from RNA transcripts. An initial round of RT-PCR targeting the TCR CDR3 relied on the HTBI primer set. TCRdb passed the multiplex PCR reads through MiXCR, listing each CDR3 protein once. The profile covers roughly 740,000 distinct CDR3 sequences, with about 17% appearing a single time and under 10% taken by the ten largest. The specimen was blood. The receptor source for this set is a man aged 18 to 30 with Graves' hyperthyroidism.

The rearrangement links TRBV20-1 to TRBJ2-1, with TRBD1 matching over 9 bases. From germline, CDR1 is DFQATT and CDR2 SNEGSKA (reference sequence). The trim removed 4 bases at V and 5 bases at J, leaving 9 bases unmatched. CDR3 length equals 15 residues. The DNA for the CDR3 is TGCAGTGCTAAACCCGGGACAGGGAGGGACAATGAGCAGTTCTTC. Translated, it gives CSAKPGTGRDNEQFF.

The V gene is TRBV9, the J gene TRBJ2-1, with 8 bases aligning to TRBD2. Per the germline V gene, CDR1 is SGDLS and CDR2 is YYNGEE. The CDR3 has 15 residues. The J segment lost 5 bases and the V segment lost 0 bases, leaving 4 bases of the junction unmatched. CDR3 nucleotides: TGTGCCAGCAGCGTAGAAGGTAGCGGGAACAATGAGCAGTTCTTC. Its protein product is CASSVEGSGNNEQFF.